The rows below give T cell receptor beta chains drawn from one sample of a study of blood T cell repertoires in COVID-19. Sequencing was performed with immunoSEQ multiplex PCR; in TCRdb, only in-frame clones are kept and a portion is missing. The repertoire consists of approximately 290,000 clones, with approximately 93% occurring once and the leading ten covering around 2.2%. The specimen was peripheral blood. The receptors were gathered from a woman younger than 45 with COVID-19, enrolled during active disease. CDR3s include the opening cysteine and the closing phenylalanine or tryptophan. A D gene is named only where the DNA matches it firmly. A clone size is listed for some rows: how often the clone was seen (once, few, many), or a class if it is expanded.

-	-	TRBV28	TRBJ1-3	TGTGCCAGCACCGAAGCTTACTCTGGAAACACCATATATTTT	CASTEAYSGNTIYF
TRBD1	-	TRBV7-2	TRBJ1-2	TGTGCCAGCAGCCCCGAGGCAGGGGGAATAGGCGGCTACACCTTC	CASSPEAGGIGGYTF
-	-	TRBV27	TRBJ1-1	TGTGCCAGCAGTTTACGGTCGAACACTGAAGCTTTCTTT	CASSLRSNTEAFF
-	-	TRBV6-5	TRBJ1-1	TGTGCCAGCAGTTACTCCGGGTACACGGGTGAAGCTTTCTTT	CASSYSGYTGEAFF
-	-	TRBV27	TRBJ1-4	TGTGCCAGCAGTTTAAGCAGGGTGGCTAATGAAAAACTGTTTTTT	CASSLSRVANEKLFF
-	once	TRBV6-1	TRBJ1-1	TGTGCCAGCAGTGAAATCCGAGACACTGAAGCTTTCTTT	CASSEIRDTEAFF
TRBD1	-	TRBV7-2	TRBJ1-1	TGTGCCAGCAGACTCTCCGGGACAGGGCCTGAAGCTTTCTTT	CASRLSGTGPEAFF
-	-	TRBV29-1	TRBJ1-1	TGCAGCGTTGACCGCAGGGACTTAAACACTGAAGCTTTCTTT	CSVDRRDLNTEAFF
-	-	TRBV28	TRBJ1-2	TGTGCCAGCGGAGGGGTTGCGTATGGCTACACCTTC	CASGGVAYGYTF
-	-	TRBV5-6	TRBJ2-1	TGTGCCAGCAGCTTTATGGGGGGAGGAACCAATGAGCAGTTCTTC	CASSFMGGGTNEQFF
-	-	TRBV7-9	TRBJ1-6	TGTGCCAGCAGCTCAGGACAGTCAGGTCCACCCCTCCACTTT	CASSSGQSGPPLHF
TRBD2	-	TRBV27	TRBJ2-1	TGTGCCAGCAGCCTTATACGGGGCGGGAGGGCGCTCGCCTACAATGAGCAGTTCTTC	CASSLIRGGRALAYNEQFF
TRBD2	-	TRBV6-5	TRBJ2-7	TGTGCCAGCAGTTATAGTATAGCGGGAGGCCACGAGCAGTACTTC	CASSYSIAGGHEQYF
-	-	TRBV10-2	TRBJ1-3	TGCGCCAGCAGTGAAGGGGCCCCAAACTCTGGAAACACCATATATTTT	CASSEGAPNSGNTIYF
-	-	TRBV28	TRBJ1-1	TGTGCCAGCAGTTCGCTCGGACAGAGAAGACTGAACACTGAAGCTTTCTTT	CASSSLGQRRLNTEAFF
-	-	TRBV6-5	TRBJ2-7	TGTGCCATTTCTTCGTGGGGAGTCGAGCAGTACTTC	CAISSWGVEQYF
TRBD1	once	TRBV19	TRBJ1-1	TGTGCCAGTAGTGACGACAGGGCGTCTACTGAAGCTTTCTTT	CASSDDRASTEAFF
-	-	TRBV10-3	TRBJ1-2	TGTGCCATCAGTGAGTCGAGCGGGGGCTACACCTTC	CAISESSGGYTF
TRBD1	-	TRBV30	TRBJ2-7	TGTGCCTGGAGTGCGGACAGGGGGTACGAGCAGTACTTC	CAWSADRGYEQYF
-	-	TRBV27	TRBJ1-3	TGTGCCAGCAGTAGTTCGCGATCTGGAAACACCATATATTTT	CASSSSRSGNTIYF
TRBD1	once	TRBV7-9	TRBJ1-4	TGTGCCAGCAGCAGGACAGGGCTACGAGAAAAACTGTTTTTT	CASSRTGLREKLFF
TRBD1	-	TRBV5-5	TRBJ2-7	TGTGCCAGCAGCTTGGCGGGACAGGGGGGGGACGAGCAGTACTTC	CASSLAGQGGDEQYF
-	-	TRBV29-1	TRBJ1-4	TGCAGCGTGGGACACAATAATGAAAAACTGTTTTTT	CSVGHNNEKLFF
-	-	TRBV19	TRBJ2-7	TGTGCCAGTAGTATGAATGGGCGGGCCGACGAGCAGTACTTC	CASSMNGRADEQYF
TRBD2	-	TRBV29-1	TRBJ2-1	TGCAGCGTTGAACCTAGCGGGTGGCAGCCCTACAATGAGCAGTTCTTC	CSVEPSGWQPYNEQFF
-	-	TRBV2	TRBJ2-5	TGTGCCAGCATCGCTCCGGGACACGCCCAAGAGACCCAGTACTTC	CASIAPGHAQETQYF
TRBD1	-	TRBV5-1	TRBJ2-7	TGCGCCAGCAGGTTGACAGGGGTCAGCTCCTACGAGCAGTACTTC	CASRLTGVSSYEQYF
-	-	TRBV27	TRBJ1-1	TGTGCCAGCAGTTTATACCCGGGAGCTGATGAAGCTTTCTTT	CASSLYPGADEAFF
-	once	TRBV6-5	TRBJ2-3	TGTGCCAGCATCCAGAACCTGGGCTTCACAGATACGCAGTATTTT	CASIQNLGFTDTQYF
-	-	TRBV21-1	TRBJ1-2	TGTGCCAGCAGCAAAGTGACTCGCCCCTATGGCTACACCTTC	CASSKVTRPYGYTF
-	-	TRBV7-9	TRBJ1-4	TGTGCCAGCAGCTTAAGCGGGGCCTCAACTAATGAAAAACTGTTTTTT	CASSLSGASTNEKLFF
-	-	TRBV4-2	TRBJ1-1	TGTGCCAGCAAAAGCCCTTCAGGGAACACTGAAGCTTTCTTT	CASKSPSGNTEAFF
TRBD2	-	TRBV24-1	TRBJ2-2	TGTGCCACCAGTGATCCGAAGACTAGCGGGAGGACGAACACCGGGGAGCTGTTTTTT	CATSDPKTSGRTNTGELFF
TRBD2	once	TRBV30	TRBJ2-7	TGTGCCTGGAGTCCTGCCGAGGGACTAGCATACGAGCAGTACTTC	CAWSPAEGLAYEQYF
-	few	TRBV30	TRBJ2-2	TGTGCCTGGAGACTGGGACACAGCAACACCGGGGAGCTGTTTTTT	CAWRLGHSNTGELFF
-	once	TRBV5-1	TRBJ1-3	TGCGCCAGCAGGCTCGCGGGGTTACGACATGACACCATATATTTT	CASRLAGLRHDTIYF
-	-	TRBV6-5	TRBJ1-5	TGTGCCAGCGCTCGGGGGGAAGGCCAGCCCCAGCATTTT	CASARGEGQPQHF
TRBD1	-	TRBV12-3/TRBV12-4	TRBJ1-2	TGTGCCAGCGAGAGGACAGGGGGCGGCTACACCTTC	CASERTGGGYTF
TRBD1	-	TRBV7-6	TRBJ1-2	TGTGCCAGCAGCTTAGCGCCGGGACAGGGGGACTACACTAACTATGGCTACACCTTC	CASSLAPGQGDYTNYGYTF
-	-	TRBV7-2	TRBJ2-3	TGTGCCAGCAGCTTAGGAGTACTACAGGTGACAGATACGCAGTATTTT	CASSLGVLQVTDTQYF
TRBD1	-	TRBV5-1	TRBJ2-3	TGCGCCAGCAGCTTGGAGGGACAGGGTGCAGATACGCAGTATTTT	CASSLEGQGADTQYF
TRBD1	-	TRBV7-9	TRBJ1-2	TGTGCCAGCAGCTTAGGGACAGGGGCTGGGTATGGCTACACCTTC	CASSLGTGAGYGYTF
TRBD1	-	TRBV2	TRBJ1-2	TGTGCCAGCAGTTTGGGACAGGGAGATGGCTACACCTTC	CASSLGQGDGYTF
-	-	TRBV27	TRBJ1-2	TGTGCCAGCAGTTTTAACGCGAGAGCATATGGCTACACCTTC	CASSFNARAYGYTF
TRBD1	-	TRBV27	TRBJ1-6	TGTGCCAGCAGTTTGGGACAGTCCTATAATTCACCCCTCCACTTT	CASSLGQSYNSPLHF
TRBD1	-	TRBV19	TRBJ1-5	TGTGCCAGTAGTAAGGACAGGGCTCAGCCCCAGCATTTT	CASSKDRAQPQHF
TRBD2	once	TRBV5-1	TRBJ2-7	TGCGCCAGCAGCTTGGGACTAGCGGGAACCTACGAGCAGTACTTC	CASSLGLAGTYEQYF
-	-	TRBV2	TRBJ1-2	TGTGCCAGCAGTGAAGCAGCGGGGGGCTTGGGGTATGGCTACACCTTC	CASSEAAGGLGYGYTF
-	once	TRBV29-1	TRBJ1-1	TGCAGCGCCTCGAAGTATGGCGGCACTGAAGCTTTCTTT	CSASKYGGTEAFF
TRBD2	-	TRBV27	TRBJ2-1	TGTGCCAGCGGAAACGGGCCAGCGGGATCCTACAATGAGCAGTTCTTC	CASGNGPAGSYNEQFF
-	-	TRBV2	TRBJ2-2	TGTGCCAGCAGACTTAGCGGGAACACCGGGGAGCTGTTTTTT	CASRLSGNTGELFF
TRBD1	once	TRBV30	TRBJ1-2	TGTGCCTGGAGTGAGACAGGGAACTATGGCTACACCTTC	CAWSETGNYGYTF
-	-	TRBV3-1/TRBV3-2	TRBJ2-1	TGTGCCAGCAGCCAAGAGGGCGGGCAATCCTACAATGAGCAGTTCTTC	CASSQEGGQSYNEQFF
-	-	TRBV9	TRBJ2-1	TGTGCCAGCAGCGTAGTAGCTGCAGGGTTTTATGAGCAGTTCTTC	CASSVVAAGFYEQFF